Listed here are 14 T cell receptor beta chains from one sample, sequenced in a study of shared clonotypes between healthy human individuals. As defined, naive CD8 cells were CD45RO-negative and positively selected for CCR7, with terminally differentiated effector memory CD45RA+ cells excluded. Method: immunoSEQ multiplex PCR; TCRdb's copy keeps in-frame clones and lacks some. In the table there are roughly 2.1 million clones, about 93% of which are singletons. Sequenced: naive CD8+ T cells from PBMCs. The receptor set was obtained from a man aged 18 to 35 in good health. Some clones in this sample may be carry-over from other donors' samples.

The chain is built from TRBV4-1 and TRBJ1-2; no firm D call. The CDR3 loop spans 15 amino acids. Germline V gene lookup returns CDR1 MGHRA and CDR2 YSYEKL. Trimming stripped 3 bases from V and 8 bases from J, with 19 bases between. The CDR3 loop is CASSHRGATGRGYTF. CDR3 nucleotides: TGCGCCAGCAGCCACCGTGGCGCCACCGGGCGGGGCTACACCTTC.

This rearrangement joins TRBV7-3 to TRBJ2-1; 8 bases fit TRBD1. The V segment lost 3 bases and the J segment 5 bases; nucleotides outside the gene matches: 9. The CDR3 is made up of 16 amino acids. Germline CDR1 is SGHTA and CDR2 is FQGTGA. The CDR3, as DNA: TGTGCCAGCAGCTTGATCAGGGGGCTCAAAAACAATGAGCAGTTCTTC. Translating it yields CASSLIRGLKNNEQFF.

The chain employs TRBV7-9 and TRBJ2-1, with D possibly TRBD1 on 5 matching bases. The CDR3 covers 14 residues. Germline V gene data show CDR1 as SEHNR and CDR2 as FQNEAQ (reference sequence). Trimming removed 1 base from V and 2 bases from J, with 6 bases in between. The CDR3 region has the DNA TGTGCCAGCAGCTTAGAGACAGCCTACAATGAGCAGTTCTTC. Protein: CASSLETAYNEQFF.

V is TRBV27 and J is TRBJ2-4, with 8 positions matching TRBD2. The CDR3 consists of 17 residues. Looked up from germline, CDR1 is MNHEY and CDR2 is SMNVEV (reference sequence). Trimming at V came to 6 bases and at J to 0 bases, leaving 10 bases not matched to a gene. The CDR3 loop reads CASSEGLETLAKNIQYF. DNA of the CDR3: TGTGCCAGCAGCGAGGGACTAGAGACTTTAGCCAAAAACATTCAGTACTTC.

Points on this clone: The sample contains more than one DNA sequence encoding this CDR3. The CDR3 sequence is CASSLRGAEAFF. The CDR3, as DNA: TGTGCCAGCAGCTTGAGGGGGGCTGAAGCTTTCTTT. The gene calls are TRBV27 and TRBJ1-1; tentatively, D is TRBD1 (6 bases). Deletions cut 6 bases from V and 6 bases from J, with 11 bases between. The CDR3 is made up of 12 amino acids. Germline values: CDR1 MNHEY, CDR2 SMNVEV (reference sequence).

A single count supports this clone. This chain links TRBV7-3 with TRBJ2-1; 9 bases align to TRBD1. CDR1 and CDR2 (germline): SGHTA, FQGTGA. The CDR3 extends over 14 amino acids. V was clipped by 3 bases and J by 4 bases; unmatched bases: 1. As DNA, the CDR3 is TGTGCCAGCAGCTTCGGACAGGGGTACAATGAGCAGTTCTTC. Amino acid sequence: CASSFGQGYNEQFF.

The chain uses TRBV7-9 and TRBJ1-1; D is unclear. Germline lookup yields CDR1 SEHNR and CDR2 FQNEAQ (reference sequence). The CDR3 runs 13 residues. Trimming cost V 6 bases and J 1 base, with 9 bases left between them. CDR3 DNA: TGTGCCAGCAGTTATCCAGGGAACACTGAAGCTTTCTTT. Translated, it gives CASSYPGNTEAFF.

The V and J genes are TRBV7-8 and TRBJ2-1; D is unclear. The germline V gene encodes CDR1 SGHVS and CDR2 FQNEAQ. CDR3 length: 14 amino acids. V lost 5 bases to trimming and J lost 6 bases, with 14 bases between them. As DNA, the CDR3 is TGTGCCAGCAGCACATCCCCATCGGGCAATGAGCAGTTCTTC. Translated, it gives CASSTSPSGNEQFF.

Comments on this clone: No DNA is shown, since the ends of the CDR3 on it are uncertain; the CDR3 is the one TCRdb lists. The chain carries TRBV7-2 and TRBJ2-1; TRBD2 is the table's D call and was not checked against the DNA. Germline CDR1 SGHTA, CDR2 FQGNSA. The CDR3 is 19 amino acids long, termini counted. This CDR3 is CASSSSPAGGAGPYNEQFF.

This CDR3 is CATSARGLPEQYF. The CDR3 region has the DNA TGTGCCACCAGCGCTCGTGGGCTACCCGAGCAGTACTTC. This chain joins TRBV15 and TRBJ2-7; D uncertain. Trimming removed 5 bases from V and 6 bases from J, with 14 bases in between. Germline V gives CDR1 LNHNV, CDR2 YYDKDF (reference sequence). This CDR3 comprises 13 residues. Drawing the rest from reference TRBV15 and TRBJ2-7, the complete variable domain is DAMVIQNPRYQVTQFGKPVTLSCSQTLNHNVMYWYQQKSSQAPKLLFHYYDKDFNNEADTPDNFQSRRPNTSFCFLDIRSPGLGDTAMYLCATSARGLPEQYFGPGTRLTVT.

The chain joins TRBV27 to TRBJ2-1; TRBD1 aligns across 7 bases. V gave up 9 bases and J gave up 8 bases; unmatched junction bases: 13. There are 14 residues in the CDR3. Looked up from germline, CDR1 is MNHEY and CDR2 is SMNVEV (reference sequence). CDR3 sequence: CASHTRDRADEQFF. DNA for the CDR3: TGTGCCAGTCACACCCGGGACAGAGCGGATGAGCAGTTCTTC.

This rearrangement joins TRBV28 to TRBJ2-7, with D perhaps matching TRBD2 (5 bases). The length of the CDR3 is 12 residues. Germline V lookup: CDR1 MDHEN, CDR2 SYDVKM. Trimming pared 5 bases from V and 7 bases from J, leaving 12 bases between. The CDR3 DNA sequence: TGTGCCAGCAGTATTCCGGACTTGGAGCAGTACTTC. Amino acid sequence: CASSIPDLEQYF.

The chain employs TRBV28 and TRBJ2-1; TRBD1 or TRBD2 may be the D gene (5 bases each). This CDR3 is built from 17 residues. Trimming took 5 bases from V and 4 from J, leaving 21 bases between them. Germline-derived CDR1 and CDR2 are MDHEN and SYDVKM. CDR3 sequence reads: CASSNTLRDRSYNEQFF. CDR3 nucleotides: TGTGCCAGCAGTAATACCCTCCGGGACCGGAGTTACAATGAGCAGTTCTTC.

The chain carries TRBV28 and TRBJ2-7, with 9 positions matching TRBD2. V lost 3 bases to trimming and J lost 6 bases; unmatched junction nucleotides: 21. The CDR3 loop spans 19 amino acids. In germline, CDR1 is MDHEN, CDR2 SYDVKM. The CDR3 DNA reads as TGTGCCAGCAGTTTCGCCATGTTGGCGGGAGGGCCCCTTGTAAGCGAGCAGTACTTC. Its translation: CASSFAMLAGGPLVSEQYF.